These 20 T cell receptor beta chains originate from one sample sequenced in a study of PD-1 blockade in classical Hodgkin lymphoma. The method was immunoSEQ multiplex PCR; TCRdb's version includes in-frame clones alone and lacks a portion of them. This repertoire shows 64,000 or so clones, approximately 92% found once; its top ten account for roughly 8%. Time point described: cycle 4 day 1 (C4D1), after more than 5 weeks of nivolumab. Every patient experienced relapse after autologous stem cell transplantation, and brentuximab vedotin exposure varied. The sequenced sample was peripheral blood mononuclear cells (PBMCs), obtained before the fourth cycle of nivolumab. Receptors originate from a human donor with classical Hodgkin lymphoma.

This chain joins TRBV6-5 and TRBJ2-7; no definite D call. The CDR3 spans 13 residues. Germline values: CDR1 MNHEY, CDR2 SVGAGI. Trimming left V 8 bases short and J 1 base short, with 12 bases between. DNA for the CDR3: TGTGCCAGCGGGATGACCAGGTCCTACGAGCAGTACTTC. This codes for CASGMTRSYEQYF.

The chain carries TRBV2 and TRBJ2-7; TRBD2 might be the D (5 bases). Germline V gene sequence: CDR1 SNHLY, CDR2 FYNNEI. The CDR3 is made up of 14 amino acids. V shed 6 bases and J shed 2 bases, with 14 bases lying between them. CDR3 nucleotides: TGTGCCAGCAGGGAGGTCAGGTACCCCTACGAGCAGTACTTC. Protein sequence: CASREVRYPYEQYF.

The V gene is TRBV2, the J gene TRBJ2-5, with D tentatively TRBD1 (5 bases). V shed 6 bases and J shed 4 bases, with 24 bases lying between them. This CDR3 is 17 amino acids long. Germline V gene sequence: CDR1 SNHLY, CDR2 FYNNEI. This CDR3 reads CASRTKDQGKDRETQYF. DNA of the CDR3: TGTGCCAGCAGGACCAAGGACCAGGGAAAGGATAGAGAGACCCAGTACTTC.

This chain joins TRBV19 and TRBJ1-2; D unclear. The germline V and J ends were trimmed by 5 bases and 2 bases, with 12 bases remaining between them. The CDR3 extends over 14 amino acids. Germline-derived CDR1 and CDR2 are LNHDA and SQIVND (reference sequence). CDR3 amino acids: CASSRSSTNYGYTF. CDR3 DNA: TGTGCCAGTAGTCGGTCCAGCACCAACTATGGCTACACCTTC.

This chain uses TRBV29-1 with TRBJ1-1; D possibly corresponds to TRBD1 (5 bases). The germline V and J ends were trimmed by 3 bases and 5 bases, with 13 bases remaining between them. In germline, CDR1 is SQVTM, CDR2 ANQGSEA. This CDR3 spans 13 amino acids. CDR3 region: CSVELKGWTEAFF. As DNA, the CDR3 is TGCAGCGTTGAGTTAAAGGGGTGGACTGAAGCTTTCTTT.

The rearrangement uses TRBV18 and TRBJ2-5, with D perhaps given as TRBD1 or TRBD2 (5 bases each). The CDR3 is 15 residues long. Germline V CDR1 and CDR2: KGHSH, LQKENI. The V end lost 2 bases, the J end lost 2 bases, and 12 bases lay between the germline ends. Here the CDR3 DNA reads TGTGCCAGCTCACCAAATTCCGGGGCACAAGAGACCCAGTACTTC. Protein: CASSPNSGAQETQYF.

The chain carries TRBV25-1 and TRBJ2-7, with TRBD1 matching over 7 bases. This CDR3 has 15 residues. The germline V gene encodes CDR1 MGHDK and CDR2 SYGVNS. V dropped 6 bases and J dropped 0; count of bases not matched to a gene: 8. CDR3 sequence reads: CASRSTGDSSYEQYF. The CDR3 DNA follows: TGTGCCAGCAGATCAACAGGGGATAGCTCCTACGAGCAGTACTTC.

This clone has a single count. V usage is TRBV29-1 and J usage is TRBJ2-1; the D is unclear. V lost 4 bases and J 7 bases, leaving 5 bases between the germline ends. Germline values: CDR1 SQVTM, CDR2 ANQGSEA. CDR3 size: 10 residues. CDR3 coding DNA: TGCAGCGTTGGTGATAATGAGCAGTTCTTC. Translation gives CSVGDNEQFF.

This clone occurred once. The V and J genes are TRBV13 and TRBJ2-3, with D possibly matching TRBD1 (5 bases). Germline CDR1 is PRHDT and CDR2 is FYEKMQ (reference sequence). The ends were cut back, 3 bases at V and 6 bases at J, with 13 bases in the middle. The CDR3 is made up of 14 amino acids. CDR3 amino acids: CASSFGQGRDTQYF. The CDR3 DNA is TGTGCCAGCAGCTTTGGGCAGGGAAGGGATACGCAGTATTTT. Complete variable domain (other parts from reference TRBV13 and TRBJ2-3): AAGVIQSPRHLIKEKRETATLKCYPIPRHDTVYWYQQGPGQDPQFLISFYEKMQSDKGSIPDRFSAQQFSDYHSELNMSSLELGDSALYFCASSFGQGRDTQYFGPGTRLTVL.

J is TRBJ1-1 and V is TRBV18, with unresolved D. V lost 1 base and J lost 4, with 10 bases in between. The CDR3 length is 14 residues. The germline V gene has CDR1 KGHSH and CDR2 LQKENI. CDR3 coding DNA: TGTGCCAGCTCACCACGGATGGGAGCCACTGAAGCTTTCTTT. Translation gives CASSPRMGATEAFF.

As to this clone: A junction end diverges from the germline sequence, so it may reflect a read error. This chain links TRBV19 with TRBJ2-1, with no clear D. Germline V lookup: CDR1 LNHDA, CDR2 SQIVND (reference sequence). The CDR3 loop spans 11 amino acids. The CDR3 DNA is TGTGCCAGTAGTTCCTTCAATGAGCAGTTCTTC. It codes for CASSSFNEQFF.

Here the CDR3 reads CASSSRAGTGGETQYF. The CDR3 nucleotides are TGTGCCAGCAGTTCAAGAGCCGGGACAGGGGGGGAGACCCAGTACTTC. The chain recombines TRBV28 with TRBJ2-5, with 11 bases lining up with TRBD1. Germline-derived CDR1 and CDR2 are MDHEN and SYDVKM. Unmatched junction bases numbered 9, after V lost 4 bases and J lost 5 bases. The CDR3 loop spans 16 amino acids.

This chain uses TRBV6-6 with TRBJ2-1; 10 nucleotides align to TRBD2. V lost 0 bases to trimming and J lost 13 bases; unmatched junction nucleotides: 12. The CDR3 totals 16 residues. CDR1 and CDR2 from the germline V gene are MNHNY and SVGAGI (reference sequence). This chain's CDR3 is CASSYSPFPSGSFQFF. CDR3 DNA: TGTGCCAGCAGTTACTCCCCCTTCCCTAGCGGGAGCTTCCAGTTCTTC.

For this clone: One junction end disagrees with the germline gene, perhaps due to a read error. The chain has TRBV28 and TRBJ1-2, with TRBD1 matching over 8 bases. CDR1 and CDR2 (germline): MDHEN, SYDVKM. The length of the CDR3 is 12 residues. Written as DNA, the CDR3 is TGTGCCAGCAGTCTAGGACAGGGTCAACGGGCCTTC. This codes for CASSLGQGQRAF.

The chain has TRBV11-1 and TRBJ2-1; D unresolved. The V end was cut by 4 bases, the J end by 7 bases, with 20 bases between. CDR1 and CDR2 (germline): SGHAT, FQDESV (reference sequence). CDR3 length: 16 residues. The CDR3 loop reads CASSSNTEGLGNEQFF. The DNA for the CDR3 is TGTGCCAGCAGCTCCAATACAGAAGGTTTAGGGAATGAGCAGTTCTTC. Together with reference TRBV11-1 and TRBJ2-1, the CDR3 gives the full variable domain: EAEVAQSPRYKITEKSQAVAFWCDPISGHATLYWYRQILGQGPELLVQFQDESVVDDSQLPKDRFSAERLKGVDSTLKIQPAELGDSAMYLCASSSNTEGLGNEQFFGPGTRLTVL.

The chain links TRBV5-1 to TRBJ2-1; TRBD2 matches 8 bases. With 2 bases clipped from V and 2 bases from J, the junction kept 0 bases outside the gene matches. Germline CDR1 SGHRS, CDR2 YFSETQ. The length of the CDR3 is 14 residues. The CDR3: CASSLAGAYNEQFF. The DNA for the CDR3 is TGCGCCAGCAGCTTAGCGGGGGCCTACAATGAGCAGTTCTTC.

This clone was seen more than once but under ten times. This sequence joins TRBV7-9 and TRBJ2-6; D remains ambiguous. Looked up from germline, CDR1 is SEHNR and CDR2 is FQNEAQ (reference sequence). V lost 4 bases and J 1 base, leaving 17 bases between the germline ends. This CDR3 contains 18 residues. The CDR3: CASSSSTTALSGANVLTF. In DNA, the CDR3 is TGTGCCAGCAGCTCCTCAACGACCGCCTTGTCTGGGGCCAACGTCCTGACTTTC.

The chain carries TRBV7-9 and TRBJ2-3; no clear D. CDR1 SEHNR and CDR2 FQNEAQ come from the germline V gene (reference sequence). V lost 10 bases and J 7 bases, leaving 21 bases between the germline ends. The CDR3 has 14 amino acids. The CDR3 DNA reads TGTGCCACCTCCAGCGTTCCCTCCCCTTATACGCAGTATTTT. Translated, it gives CATSSVPSPYTQYF.

The chain has TRBV19 and TRBJ2-7, with TRBD2 identical over 12 bases. Germline CDR1 is LNHDA and CDR2 is SQIVND (reference sequence). This CDR3 region has 15 residues. The trim removed 5 bases at V and 5 bases at J, leaving 7 bases unmatched. As DNA, the CDR3 is TGTGCCAGTAGTCTATCTAGCGGGGGGGCCAACGAGCAGTACTTC. Translated: CASSLSSGGANEQYF.

CDR3 coding DNA: TGTGCCAGCAGTTTACCGGGACAGTTATACGAGCAGTACTTC. As protein: CASSLPGQLYEQYF. The chain carries TRBV28 and TRBJ2-7; TRBD1 agrees at 7 bases. This CDR3 spans 14 amino acids. V trimming: 2 bases; J trimming: 4 bases; junction bases outside the gene matches: 5. From germline, CDR1 is MDHEN and CDR2 SYDVKM. The full variable domain, rest sourced from reference TRBV28 and TRBJ2-7, is DVKVTQSSRYLVKRTGEKVFLECVQDMDHENMFWYRQDPGLGLRLIYFSYDVKMKEKGDIPEGYSVSREKKERFSLILESASTNQTSMYLCASSLPGQLYEQYFGPGTRLTVT.